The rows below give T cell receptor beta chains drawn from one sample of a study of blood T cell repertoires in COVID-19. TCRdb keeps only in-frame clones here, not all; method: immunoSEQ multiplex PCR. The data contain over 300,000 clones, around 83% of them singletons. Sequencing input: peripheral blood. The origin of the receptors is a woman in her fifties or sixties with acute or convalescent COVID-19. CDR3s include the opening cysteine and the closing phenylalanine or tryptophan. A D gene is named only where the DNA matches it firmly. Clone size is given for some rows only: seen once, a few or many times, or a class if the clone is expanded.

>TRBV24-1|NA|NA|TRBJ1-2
CATSSGDYGYTF
TGTGCCACCAGTTCCGGGGACTATGGCTACACCTTC
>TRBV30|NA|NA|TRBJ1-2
CAWSVDGGGVGYGYTF
TGTGCCTGGAGTGTAGATGGCGGGGGCGTCGGCTATGGCTACACCTTC
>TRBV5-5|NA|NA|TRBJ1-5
CASSPGGGRNQPQHF
TGTGCCAGCAGCCCTGGGGGGGGGAGGAATCAGCCCCAGCATTTT
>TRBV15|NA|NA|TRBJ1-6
CATSRVLGRESPLHF
TGTGCCACCAGCAGAGTTCTGGGGAGGGAGTCACCCCTCCACTTT
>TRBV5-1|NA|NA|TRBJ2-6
CASSLTGEYGANVLTF
TGCGCCAGCAGCTTGACCGGGGAATACGGGGCCAACGTCCTGACTTTC
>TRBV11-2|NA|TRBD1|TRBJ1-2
CASSAGQGADYGYTF
TGTGCCAGCAGCGCGGGACAGGGGGCGGATTATGGCTACACCTTC
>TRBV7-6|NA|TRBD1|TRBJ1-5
CASSLGTGGGYSNQPQHF
TGTGCCAGCAGCTTAGGGACAGGGGGAGGTTATAGCAATCAGCCCCAGCATTTT
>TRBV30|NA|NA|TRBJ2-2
CAGPGWNRELFF
TGTGCCGGGCCTGGGTGGAACCGGGAGCTGTTTTTT
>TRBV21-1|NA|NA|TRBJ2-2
CASSSHSTGSNTGELFF
TGTGCCAGCAGCTCCCACTCAACAGGGTCGAACACCGGGGAGCTGTTTTTT
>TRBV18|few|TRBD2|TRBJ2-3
CASSPLAGGADTQYF
TGTGCCAGCTCACCGTTAGCGGGAGGGGCAGATACGCAGTATTTT
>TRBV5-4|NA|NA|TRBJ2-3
CASSLRGTPDTQYF
TGTGCCAGCAGCTTGCGGGGGACGCCAGATACGCAGTATTTT
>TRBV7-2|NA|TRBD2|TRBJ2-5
CASSPGLAGGQETQYF
TGTGCCAGCAGCCCAGGACTAGCGGGGGGCCAAGAGACCCAGTACTTC
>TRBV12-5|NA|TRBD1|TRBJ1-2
CASGLGTGANPSNYGYTF
TGTGCTAGTGGTTTGGGCACAGGGGCGAACCCCTCTAACTATGGCTACACCTTC
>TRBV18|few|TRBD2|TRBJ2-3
CASSPLGAGEADTQYF
TGTGCCAGCTCACCTCTCGGAGCGGGAGAGGCAGATACGCAGTATTTT
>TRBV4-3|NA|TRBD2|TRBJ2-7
CASSQDRASGGYEQYF
TGCGCCAGCAGCCAAGATAGGGCTAGCGGGGGCTACGAGCAGTACTTC
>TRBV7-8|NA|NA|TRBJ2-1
CASSLARSGGRYNEQFF
TGTGCCAGCAGCTTAGCGAGATCGGGGGGCAGGTACAATGAGCAGTTCTTC
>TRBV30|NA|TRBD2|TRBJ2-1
CAWSVSGGWVSEQFF
TGTGCCTGGAGTGTCTCGGGGGGGTGGGTCAGTGAGCAGTTCTTC
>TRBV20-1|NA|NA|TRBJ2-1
CSASQVGEQFF
TGCAGTGCTAGTCAGGTCGGTGAGCAGTTCTTC
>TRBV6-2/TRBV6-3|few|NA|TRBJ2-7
CASSRHDQGLVYEQYF
TGTGCCAGCAGCCGCCACGACCAGGGGTTGGTGTACGAGCAGTACTTC
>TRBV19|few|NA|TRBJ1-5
CASDALGQYSNQPQHF
TGTGCCAGTGACGCCCTGGGGCAGTATAGCAATCAGCCCCAGCATTTT
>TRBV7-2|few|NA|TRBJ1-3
CASSSSGAGSGNTIYF
TGTGCCAGCAGCTCAAGCGGGGCAGGGTCTGGAAACACCATATATTTT
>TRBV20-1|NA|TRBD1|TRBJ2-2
CSASHRGLYTGELFF
TGCAGTGCTAGTCACAGGGGGCTATACACCGGGGAGCTGTTTTTT
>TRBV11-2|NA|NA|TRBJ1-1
CASTKQGNTEAFF
TGTGCCAGCACCAAACAGGGGAACACTGAAGCTTTCTTT
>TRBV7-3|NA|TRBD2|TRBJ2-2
CASSSIAGADTGELFF
TGTGCCAGCAGCTCGATAGCGGGAGCGGACACCGGGGAGCTGTTTTTT
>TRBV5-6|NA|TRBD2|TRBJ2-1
CASSLGGRTLEQFF
TGTGCCAGCAGCCTTGGCGGGAGGACCCTTGAGCAGTTCTTC
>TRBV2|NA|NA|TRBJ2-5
CASTERREETQYF
TGTGCCAGCACCGAGAGGAGGGAAGAGACCCAGTACTTC
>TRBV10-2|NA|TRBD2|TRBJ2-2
CASMGLAAFGELFF
TGCGCCAGCATGGGACTAGCAGCTTTCGGGGAGCTGTTTTTT
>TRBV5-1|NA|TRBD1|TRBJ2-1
CASSPGTGGFYEQFF
TGCGCCAGCAGCCCCGGGACAGGGGGCTTTTATGAGCAGTTCTTC
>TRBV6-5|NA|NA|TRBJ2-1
CASSGQTYNEQFF
TGTGCCAGCAGCGGACAGACCTACAATGAGCAGTTCTTC
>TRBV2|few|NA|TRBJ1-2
CARGEKANYGYTF
TGTGCCAGAGGGGAAAAAGCTAACTATGGCTACACCTTC
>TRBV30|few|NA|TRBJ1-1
CAWSVRRVGVLNTEAFF
TGTGCCTGGAGTGTAAGGCGGGTCGGTGTTTTGAACACTGAAGCTTTCTTT